Presented here are 6 T cell receptor beta chains from one specimen sequenced in a study of T cells of healthy individuals (dated 2018 in TCRdb). The library was prepared using 5' RACE. The sequencer listed for this sample is Illumina MiSeq. TCRdb took the public reads, trimmed them with fastp at Q25, ran MiXCR for clone calling and kept in-frame beta chains. Identical CDR3 proteins give one entry, which carries the most common genes and DNA. The sample profile shows some 69,000 distinct CDR3 sequences; 16% of them were found once. The ten largest clones represent around 5.1% of the sample. The receptors were sampled from a human donor in good health.

This clonotype was seen repeatedly, ten times or more. This rearrangement joins TRBV5-1 to TRBJ2-3; a possible D gene is TRBD2 (5 bases). The CDR3 covers 15 residues. The germline V gene encodes CDR1 SGHRS and CDR2 YFSETQ. The V and J ends lost 0 bases and 6 bases respectively, with 14 bases between them. CDR3 coding DNA: TGCGCCAGCAGCTTGGACATCGGTCGCGGGGATACGCAGTATTTT. It codes for CASSLDIGRGDTQYF.

This clonotype occurred many times. The chain couples TRBV11-3 to TRBJ2-1; 10 bases line up with TRBD1. This CDR3 spans 15 amino acids. Germline CDR1 reads SGHNT; CDR2 reads YENEEA. The trim removed 4 bases at V and 6 bases at J, leaving 6 bases unmatched. Here the CDR3 reads CASSYDRGPFNEQFF. The CDR3 nucleotides are TGTGCCAGCAGCTACGACAGGGGGCCGTTCAATGAGCAGTTCTTC.

This clonotype was seen only a few times. The V call is TRBV5-1, the J call TRBJ2-7; D is possibly TRBD2 (6 bases). The CDR3 contains 15 residues. CDR1 and CDR2 from the germline V gene are SGHRS and YFSETQ. V was trimmed by 0 bases and J by 6 bases, leaving 16 bases between them. As DNA, the CDR3 is TGCGCCAGCAGCTTGGAGATAGGGACTCCGGGCGAGCAGTACTTC. Amino acid sequence: CASSLEIGTPGEQYF.

A few counts support this clonotype. The chain uses TRBV28 and TRBJ2-5; D is perhaps TRBD2 (6 bases). Germline lookup yields CDR1 MDHEN and CDR2 SYDVKM. V lost 3 bases, J lost 1 base, and 12 bases lay in between. CDR3 length equals 15 residues. The CDR3 DNA reads TGTGCCAGCAGTTTGCGGGGCGCCGGCCAAGAGACCCAGTACTTC. Translation: CASSLRGAGQETQYF.

The table lists this clonotype with many counts. The gene calls are TRBV20-1 and TRBJ1-1, with 7 bases aligning to TRBD1. This CDR3 comprises 13 residues. The junction had 2 bases not matched to a gene; V was cut back by 2 bases and J by 2 bases. Per the germline V gene, CDR1 is DFQATT and CDR2 is SNEGSKA (reference sequence). For the CDR3, the DNA is TGCAGTGCTAGAACAGGGGCCAACACTGAAGCTTTCTTT. It codes for CSARTGANTEAFF.

This chain uses TRBV5-1 with TRBJ2-7; D may be TRBD1 (6 bases). The CDR3 totals 14 residues. In germline, CDR1 is SGHRS, CDR2 YFSETQ. Trimming removed 1 base from V and 5 bases from J, with 13 bases in between. The CDR3 region has the DNA TGCGCCAGCAGCTTGTTTGGACAGATCAACGAGCAGTACTTC. This codes for CASSLFGQINEQYF.